This T cell receptor (beta chain) was identified during a study of blood T cell repertoires in COVID-19. The wider study: Whether acute or convalescent, the COVID-19 samples came from the United States, Italy and Spain. PBMCs, B-cell-depleted T cells, or T cells were the source of the cDNA or gDNA that made up the material.

Trimming cost V 4 bases and J 4 bases, with 14 bases left between them. CDR1 and CDR2 from the germline V gene are SQVTM and ANQGSEA. The CDR3 loop spans 14 amino acids. In the authors' methods: Amplification of reference gene primers was used by the study to estimate nucleated cell counts. Profiled with immunoSEQ multiplex PCR; TCRdb holds only in-frame clones, not every one. V and J calls and clone size are as listed in that table; D and trimming were resolved from the DNA. Among 150,000 or so clones listed, about four fifths were seen once. The sequencing sample was made of peripheral blood. The sequence derives from a human donor with acute or convalescent COVID-19. The donor label of this sample is uncertain. The chain is built from TRBV29-1 and TRBJ1-5, with D tentatively TRBD1 (6 bases). This chain's CDR3 is CSVGSRDINQPQHF. The CDR3 DNA reads TGCAGCGTTGGGAGTCGGGACATTAATCAGCCCCAGCATTTT.